This is a list of T cell receptor beta chains from one sample in a study of cytomegalovirus exposure and HLA in healthy donors. The method was immunoSEQ multiplex PCR; TCRdb's version includes in-frame clones alone and lacks a portion of them. Here the sample spans approximately 150,000 clones, around 80% being singletons. Sequenced sample: PBMCs. These receptors were taken from a young man in good health and CMV-seropositive. Each CDR3 is given without its conserved first and last residue. For some rows the clone size is stated as once, few or many, or as a class when expanded; others skip it.

>.|TRBJ2-3|TRBV4-1
ASSQEFGSTDTQY
>.|TRBJ2-2|TRBV15
ATSEDMGGNTGELF
>.|TRBJ1-2|TRBV28
ASSLGGRNYGYT
>.|TRBJ2-5|TRBV15
ATSRGMGETQY
>.|TRBJ2-5|TRBV18
ASSPRGLTQY
>.|TRBJ2-2|TRBV29-1
SARPGGMGRTFTGELF
>.|TRBJ1-5|TRBV7-2
ASSLALGINQPQH
>few|TRBJ1-1|TRBV7-9
ASSPGQYMNTEAF
>.|TRBJ1-5|TRBV27
ASSSRQNSNQPQH
>.|TRBJ1-1|TRBV6-1
ASRGQLNIEAF
>.|TRBJ2-3|TRBV27
ASSLWDRITDTQY
>.|TRBJ1-1|TRBV6-5
ASSTTSNTEAF
>few|TRBJ2-7|TRBV27
ASSPSGRGAYEQY
>.|TRBJ2-7|TRBV12-5
ASGFFVEGTEQY
>.|TRBJ2-3|TRBV19
ASTPSRSFTDTQY
>.|TRBJ2-7|TRBV6-5
ASSLTGGGSYEQY
>.|TRBJ2-5|TRBV28
ASTTGGTTQETQY
>.|TRBJ2-5|TRBV6-5
ASSYGSIGGRETQY
>.|TRBJ2-7|TRBV28
ASRRSPTGGYEQY
>.|TRBJ1-4|TRBV9
ASSVAGVINEKLF
>few|TRBJ1-1|TRBV18
ASSGTGEQAF
>.|TRBJ2-1|TRBV10-3
AISASYGTTYNEQF
>.|TRBJ2-7|TRBV30
AWSGNRVTGNYEQY
>.|TRBJ1-2|TRBV2
ASGQGIVGYT
>.|TRBJ2-7|TRBV6-1
ASSPSRQGTPQY
>.|TRBJ1-3|TRBV27
ASSSYRGLFLDTIY